This T cell receptor beta chain was profiled in a study of Ad26.COV2.S vaccination and SARS-CoV-2 variants. Indicated treatment: over 15 received Ad26.COV2.S at low or high dose, single or two shots; several received placebo; per-sample allocation not given. It was on day 63 after the first vaccine or placebo injection that samples were taken. The table came from immunoSEQ multiplex PCR; TCRdb's copy has only in-frame clones and leaves some out. The sample yields around 450,000 clones, more than 80% seen once. CDR3 length equals 13 residues. Trimming took off 4 bases at V and 5 bases at J, with 11 bases between the two ends. Germline V gene lookup returns CDR1 MDHEN and CDR2 SYDVKM. In this sample, this clone turned up a few times.

Sequencing used peripheral blood, obtained in a trial of Ad26.COV2.S vaccine versus placebo. The sequence came from a person between 18 and 65 years old who received the Ad26.COV2.S COVID-19 vaccine or a placebo. The gene calls are TRBV28 and TRBJ1-2, with D unresolved. The CDR3 is CASSSLKLYGYTF. In DNA form, the CDR3 reads TGTGCCAGCAGTTCCCTGAAATTGTATGGCTACACCTTC.